This T cell receptor delta chain emerged from a study of γδ T cells in repeated Plasmodium falciparum infection. Background on the study: Donors had four controlled P. falciparum NF54 infections over about 640 days.

Regarding the study as a whole: In Vdelta2-negative, largely Vdelta1+, gammadelta repertoires, repeated controlled infections appeared to drive clonal selection waves. Donors in Mali lived in a small rural village, largely one ethnic group.

Gammadelta T cells were flow-sorted from PBMC into Vgamma9/Vdelta2+ and Vdelta2-negative populations for bulk analysis. This CDR3 region has 18 residues. Germline V gene lookup returns CDR1 GEAIGNYY and CDR2 EKD. TCRdb re-called the multiplex PCR reads with CATT. This table holds 93,000 or so delta-chain clones, roughly 0.98% found once. This clone was observed a few times. Its specificity is unknown. The protein held in TCRdb is that of a much larger clone and does not match this DNA's translation at residue 4, likely because of a read error; the protein shown is translated from the DNA. The TCR was taken from a pool of human donors (malaria-infected and uninfected, not separated). J is TRDJ1 and V is TRDV2, with TRDD3 identical over 8 bases. Material: gamma-delta T cells from blood. CDR3 in DNA: TGTGCCTGTGGCACCGTTGGGGATACCCTACGCGGGGCGATAAGGCTCATCTTT. Encoded protein: CACGTVGDTLRGAIRLIF.